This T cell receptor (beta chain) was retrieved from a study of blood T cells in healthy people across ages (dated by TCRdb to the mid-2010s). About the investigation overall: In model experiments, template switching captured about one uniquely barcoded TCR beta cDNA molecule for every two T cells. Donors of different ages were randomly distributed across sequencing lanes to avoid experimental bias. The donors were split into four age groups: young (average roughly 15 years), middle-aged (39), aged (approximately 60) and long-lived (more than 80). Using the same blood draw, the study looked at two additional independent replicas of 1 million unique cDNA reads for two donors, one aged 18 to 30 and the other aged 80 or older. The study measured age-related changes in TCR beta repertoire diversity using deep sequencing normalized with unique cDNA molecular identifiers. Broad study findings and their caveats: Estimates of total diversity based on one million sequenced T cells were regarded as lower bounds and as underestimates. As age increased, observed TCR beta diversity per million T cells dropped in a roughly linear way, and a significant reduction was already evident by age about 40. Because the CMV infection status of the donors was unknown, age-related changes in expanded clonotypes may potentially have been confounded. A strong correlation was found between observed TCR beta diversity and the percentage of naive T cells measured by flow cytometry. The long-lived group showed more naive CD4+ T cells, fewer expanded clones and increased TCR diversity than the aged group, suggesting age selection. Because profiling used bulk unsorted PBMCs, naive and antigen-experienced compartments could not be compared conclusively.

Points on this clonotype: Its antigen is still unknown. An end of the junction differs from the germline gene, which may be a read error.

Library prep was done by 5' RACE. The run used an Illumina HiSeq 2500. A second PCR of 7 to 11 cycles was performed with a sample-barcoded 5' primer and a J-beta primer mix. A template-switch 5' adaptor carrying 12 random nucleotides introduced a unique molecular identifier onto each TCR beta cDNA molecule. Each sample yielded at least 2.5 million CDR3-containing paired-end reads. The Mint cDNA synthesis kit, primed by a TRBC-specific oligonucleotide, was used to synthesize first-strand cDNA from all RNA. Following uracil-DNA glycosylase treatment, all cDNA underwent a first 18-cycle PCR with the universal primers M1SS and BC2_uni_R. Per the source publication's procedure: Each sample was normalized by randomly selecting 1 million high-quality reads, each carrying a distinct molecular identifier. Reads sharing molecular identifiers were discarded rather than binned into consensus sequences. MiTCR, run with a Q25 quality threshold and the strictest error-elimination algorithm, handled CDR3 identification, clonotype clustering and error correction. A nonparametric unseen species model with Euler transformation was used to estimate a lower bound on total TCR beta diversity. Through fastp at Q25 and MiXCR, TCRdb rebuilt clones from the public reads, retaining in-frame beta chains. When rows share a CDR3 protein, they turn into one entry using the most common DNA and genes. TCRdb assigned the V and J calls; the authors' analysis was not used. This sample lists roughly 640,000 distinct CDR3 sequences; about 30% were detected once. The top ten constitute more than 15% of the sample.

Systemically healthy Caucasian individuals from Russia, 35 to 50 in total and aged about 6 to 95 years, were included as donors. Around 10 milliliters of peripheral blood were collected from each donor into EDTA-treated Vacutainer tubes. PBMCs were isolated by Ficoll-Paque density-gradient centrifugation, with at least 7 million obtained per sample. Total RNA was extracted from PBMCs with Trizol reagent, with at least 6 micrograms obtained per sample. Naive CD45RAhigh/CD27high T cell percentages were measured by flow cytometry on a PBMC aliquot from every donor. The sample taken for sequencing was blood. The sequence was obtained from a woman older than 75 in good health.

The CDR3 region reads CASNLTGPSYEQYF. The nucleotide sequence reads TGTGCCAGCAACTTGACCGGACCCTCCTACGAGCAGTACTTC. The receptor chain draws on TRBV5-6 and TRBJ2-7, with the D gene not clear enough to name. From the germline V gene, CDR1 is SGHDT and CDR2 is YYEEEE. The CDR3 covers 14 residues, taking in both the cysteine and the phenylalanine. Only the CDR3 portion is preserved as DNA: 42 bases, with reading frame beginning at the first base.